Listed here are 29 T cell receptor beta chains from one sample, sequenced in a study of blood T cell repertoires in COVID-19. TCRdb's table, derived via immunoSEQ multiplex PCR, lists solely in-frame clones and lacks some. The data show under 350,000 clones, roughly 86% seen once. The specimen sequenced was PBMCs or T cells enriched from blood (not recorded which). The receptors shown here come from a woman aged 18-30 years who had recovered from COVID-19.

The chain employs TRBV5-3 and TRBJ1-1, with 7 bases lining up with TRBD1. TRBV5-3 falls under the ORF class, with uncertain function. After removal of 0 bases from V and 0 bases from J, the junction contained 8 bases not matched to a gene. This CDR3 has 17 amino acids. The CDR3 DNA follows: TGTGCCAGAAGCTTGGCAAAGGGACAGTACATGAACACTGAAGCTTTCTTT. Protein: CARSLAKGQYMNTEAFF.

V and J are TRBV7-9 and TRBJ2-7; tentatively, D is TRBD1 (6 bases). V lost 4 bases and J lost 2, with 24 bases in between. The V gene's germline CDR1 is SEHNR and CDR2 FQNEAQ (reference sequence). The CDR3 runs to 18 residues. CDR3 protein: CASSSQQGHHENPYEQYF. The DNA for the CDR3 is TGTGCCAGCAGCTCCCAACAGGGACACCATGAGAACCCCTACGAGCAGTACTTC.

The V call is TRBV10-1, the J call TRBJ1-2; D is unresolved. The V end was cut by 0 bases, the J end by 6 bases, with 8 bases between. The CDR3 consists of 13 residues. Germline CDR1 WNHNN, CDR2 SYGVQD (reference sequence). CDR3 amino acids: CASSESKLDGYTF. The CDR3 DNA reads as TGCGCCAGCAGTGAGTCGAAACTGGATGGCTACACCTTC.

The rearrangement uses TRBV19 and TRBJ2-7; 10 bases line up with TRBD1. V dropped 6 bases and J dropped 2; count of bases not matched to a gene: 7. This CDR3 is built from 15 residues. Germline CDR1 reads LNHDA; CDR2 reads SQIVND (reference sequence). CDR3 coding DNA: TGTGCCAGTAGGTTGTCGGGACAGGGGACCTACGAGCAGTACTTC. It translates to CASRLSGQGTYEQYF.

V gene TRBV19 combines with J gene TRBJ2-5; TRBD1 is a possible D gene (6 bases). Per germline, CDR1 LNHDA and CDR2 SQIVND (reference sequence). The CDR3 is 14 amino acids. The germline V and J ends were trimmed by 5 bases and 4 bases, with 14 bases remaining between them. The CDR3 DNA reads as TGTGCCAGTAGTCCCACGGACAGTTTAGAGACCCAGTACTTC. Translating it yields CASSPTDSLETQYF.

The chain couples TRBV11-3 to TRBJ2-1; D may be TRBD1 (6 bases). In germline, CDR1 is SGHNT, CDR2 YENEEA. The V end was cut by 0 bases, the J end by 2 bases, with 8 bases between. The CDR3 spans 15 residues. CDR3 nucleotide sequence: TGTGCCAGCAGCTTAGAGGACAGTACCTACAATGAGCAGTTCTTC. It codes for CASSLEDSTYNEQFF.

The J gene is TRBJ2-5, the V gene TRBV11-2; 8 bases line up with TRBD1. CDR3 length equals 14 residues. The junction had 11 bases not matched to a gene; V was cut back by 10 bases and J by 4 bases. Germline V gives CDR1 SGHAT, CDR2 FQNNGV. The CDR3 sequence is CAIKTGGNRETQYF. For the CDR3, the DNA is TGTGCCATAAAAACAGGGGGGAATCGAGAGACCCAGTACTTC.

The chain joins TRBV6-5 to TRBJ2-7; D perhaps matches TRBD1 (5 bases). Germline lookup yields CDR1 MNHEY and CDR2 SVGAGI. The CDR3 has 14 amino acids. Trimming cost V 7 bases and J 4 bases, with 17 bases left between them. The CDR3 protein is CASKSSLGAYEQYF. The CDR3 DNA reads TGTGCCAGCAAGTCGTCGCTAGGGGCGTACGAGCAGTACTTC.

This rearrangement joins TRBV9 to TRBJ2-5; 12 bases are shared with TRBD2. This CDR3 is 18 amino acids long. V lost 3 bases and J lost 4; bases outside the gene matches: 13. Germline CDR1 reads SGDLS; CDR2 reads YYNGEE. CDR3 protein: CASSDPTTSGRLGETQYF. The CDR3 nucleotides are TGTGCCAGCAGCGACCCGACAACTAGCGGGAGGTTAGGAGAGACCCAGTACTTC. Full variable domain (missing parts from reference TRBV9 and TRBJ2-5): DSGVTQTPKHLITATGQRVTLRCSPRSGDLSVYWYQQSLDQGLQFLIQYYNGEERAKGNILERFSAQQFPDLHSELNLSSLELGDSALYFCASSDPTTSGRLGETQYFGPGTRLLVL.

The chain recombines TRBV27 with TRBJ1-2; TRBD1 matches 8 bases. V shed 5 bases and J 13 bases; nucleotides not matched to a gene: 12. Germline CDR1 MNHEY, CDR2 SMNVEV (reference sequence). The CDR3 spans 13 residues. CDR3 region: CASSLFRGQDLTF. CDR3 nucleotide sequence: TGTGCCAGCAGTCTTTTTAGGGGACAGGATCTCACCTTC.

This chain uses TRBV27 with TRBJ1-5, with D possibly being TRBD1 (5 bases). Trimming left V 4 bases short and J 10 bases short, with 14 bases between. This CDR3 is 13 amino acids long. Germline CDR1 reads MNHEY; CDR2 reads SMNVEV (reference sequence). As DNA, the CDR3 is TGTGCCAGCAGTTACGATAAGCAGGGTCCCCAGCATTTT. This gives the protein CASSYDKQGPQHF.

The chain recombines TRBV2 with TRBJ2-1; 10 bases are a match to TRBD2. V was pared by 11 bases and J by 7 bases, with 5 bases of the junction left unmatched. The CDR3 runs 12 residues. The germline V gene has CDR1 SNHLY and CDR2 FYNNEI. Here the CDR3 DNA reads TGTGCCTCAACTAGCGGGGTTAATGAGCAGTTCTTC. It yields the protein CASTSGVNEQFF.

The V gene is TRBV7-6, the J gene TRBJ2-5; TRBD1 matches at 7 bases. The CDR3 covers 15 residues. J gave up 2 bases and V 5 bases, and 8 bases lay outside the gene matches. Germline V CDR1 and CDR2: SGHVS, FNYEAQ. The CDR3 here is CASSRPQGWQETQYF. The CDR3 nucleotides read TGTGCCAGCAGCCGACCACAGGGGTGGCAAGAGACCCAGTACTTC.

Details on this clone: The junction differs from germline at one of its ends, possibly a read error. This sequence joins TRBV3-1 (or the pseudogene TRBV3-2) and TRBJ2-1; the D gene is possibly TRBD1 (6 bases). The CDR3 spans 14 residues. The germline gives CDR1 LGHDT, CDR2 YNNKEL (reference sequence). CDR3 residues: CASSQAGQYSEQFF. The DNA for the CDR3 is TGTGCCAGCAGCCAGGCAGGACAGTACAGTGAGCAGTTCTTC.

The table lists this clone with a few counts. This chain joins TRBV29-1 and TRBJ1-5; 10 positions agree with TRBD1. Germline V gives CDR1 SQVTM, CDR2 ANQGSEA. V shed 4 bases and J 6 bases; nucleotides not matched to a gene: 6. CDR3 length: 14 amino acids. The CDR3 region is CSVGMDRGAQPQHF. DNA of the CDR3: TGCAGCGTTGGAATGGACAGGGGGGCTCAGCCCCAGCATTTT.

This chain joins TRBV10-2 and TRBJ2-1, with D possibly being TRBD1 (5 bases). This CDR3 spans 14 amino acids. Trimming pared 1 base from V and 3 bases from J, leaving 7 bases between. The germline gives CDR1 WSHSY, CDR2 SAAADI. This chain's CDR3 is CASSEWGSYNEQFF. The CDR3 DNA follows: TGCGCCAGCAGTGAGTGGGGCAGCTACAATGAGCAGTTCTTC.

The genes are TRBV30 and TRBJ1-3; TRBD1 aligns across 7 bases. Germline-derived CDR1 and CDR2 are GTSNPN and SVGIG (reference sequence). After removal of 2 bases from V and 0 bases from J, the junction contained 7 bases not matched to a gene. CDR3 length: 16 residues. The CDR3 loop is CAWSSGTEFSGNTIYF. The CDR3 DNA is TGTGCCTGGAGTTCCGGGACAGAATTCTCTGGAAACACCATATATTTT.

The V call is TRBV6-6, the J call TRBJ2-2, with 9 bases matching TRBD1. This CDR3 has 16 residues. The germline V gene has CDR1 MNHNY and CDR2 SVGAGI (reference sequence). V dropped 5 bases and J dropped 6; count of bases not matched to a gene: 10. The CDR3 sequence is CASSTYRGRFSGELFF. The CDR3 nucleotides read TGTGCCAGCAGTACCTACAGGGGGCGTTTTTCCGGGGAGCTGTTTTTT.

The V call is TRBV7-2, the J call TRBJ1-3; D perhaps matches TRBD1 (5 bases). This CDR3 region has 15 residues. V was pared by 5 bases and J by 3 bases, with 14 bases between. Germline V gene lookup returns CDR1 SGHTA and CDR2 FQGNSA. CDR3 coding DNA: TGTGCCAGCAGCATCGACAGTAGTTATGGAAACACCATATATTTT. Translated: CASSIDSSYGNTIYF.

A single count supports this clone. Other nucleotide sequences from this sample produce the same CDR3. This chain links TRBV28 with TRBJ1-6; D remains ambiguous. V shed 5 bases and J shed 9 bases, with 11 bases lying between them. CDR3 length: 13 amino acids. Per the germline V gene, CDR1 is MDHEN and CDR2 is SYDVKM. The DNA for the CDR3 is TGTGCCAGCAGTACCGGGGATGGTTCACCCCTCCACTTT. Protein product: CASSTGDGSPLHF.

This clone has a single count. The chain couples TRBV3-1 (or the pseudogene TRBV3-2) to TRBJ1-2; 9 bases align to TRBD1. J lost 2 bases, V lost 4 bases, and 8 bases had no gene match. CDR1 is LGHDT, CDR2 YNNKEL, per germline (reference sequence). The CDR3 consists of 16 residues. CDR3 DNA: TGTGCCAGCAGCCCAGGACAGGGGATCGACAACTATGGCTACACCTTC. Translated, it gives CASSPGQGIDNYGYTF.

This clone was seen a single time. This chain uses TRBV27 with TRBJ2-7; TRBD1 is a possible D gene (6 bases). Trimming removed 0 bases at V and 3 bases at J, with 9 bases between. The CDR3 runs 14 residues. CDR1 and CDR2 (germline): MNHEY, SMNVEV (reference sequence). The CDR3 region is CASSLSGRGYEQYF. The CDR3 coding sequence is TGTGCCAGCAGTTTATCGGGCAGGGGCTACGAGCAGTACTTC.

This sequence joins TRBV5-8 and TRBJ2-7; D might be TRBD2 (5 bases). Trimming stripped 1 base from V and 3 bases from J, with 17 bases between. The CDR3 extends over 16 amino acids. CDR1 is SGHTS and CDR2 is YDEGEE in the germline V gene. The CDR3 sequence: CASSLREGPTFYEQYF. The CDR3 DNA is TGTGCCAGCAGCTTGCGTGAGGGTCCTACATTCTACGAGCAGTACTTC. Variable domain in full (rest from reference TRBV5-8 and TRBJ2-7): EAGVTQSPTHLIKTRGQQATLRCSPISGHTSVYWYQQALGLGLQFLLWYDEGEERNRGNFPPRFSGRQFPNYSSELNVNALELEDSALYLCASSLREGPTFYEQYFGPGTRLTVT.

The chain links TRBV15 to TRBJ1-1; no reliable D call. The germline V gene has CDR1 LNHNV and CDR2 YYDKDF (reference sequence). V lost 0 bases, J lost 4 bases, and 6 bases lay in between. CDR3 length: 13 residues. CDR3: CATSRDEVTEAFF. The CDR3, as DNA: TGTGCCACCAGCAGAGACGAGGTCACTGAAGCTTTCTTT.

The genes are TRBV7-9 and TRBJ2-1; 12 bases map to TRBD2. Germline V gives CDR1 SEHNR, CDR2 FQNEAQ (reference sequence). V gave up 6 bases and J gave up 4 bases; unmatched junction bases: 4. The CDR3 is made up of 15 amino acids. The CDR3 sequence is CASRTGLAGYNEQFF. In nucleotides, the CDR3 is TGTGCCAGCAGAACCGGACTAGCGGGGTACAATGAGCAGTTCTTC.

To note about this clone: The sample holds other DNA sequences that translate to the same CDR3. The chain links TRBV4-3 to TRBJ1-1; D is perhaps TRBD1 (6 bases). The CDR3 has 15 residues. The V gene lost 1 base and the J gene lost 5 bases, with 14 bases spanning the gap. Germline-derived CDR1 and CDR2 are LGHNA and YSLEER. The DNA for the CDR3 is TGCGCCAGCAGCCAAGGTGGCGGGGGCGGAACTGAAGCTTTCTTT. Translation: CASSQGGGGGTEAFF.

The chain couples TRBV5-5 to TRBJ2-7, with TRBD2 identical over 7 bases. The germline CDR1 and CDR2 sequences are SGHKS and YYEKEE (reference sequence). V was clipped by 3 bases and J by 5 bases; unmatched bases: 8. This CDR3 comprises 14 residues. The CDR3 sequence is CASSSEMGGDEQYF. Here the CDR3 DNA reads TGTGCCAGCAGCTCGGAGATGGGGGGGGACGAGCAGTACTTC.

The CDR3 loop reads CASTGQGSVEKLFF. The CDR3 bases are TGTGCCAGCACCGGACAGGGCAGTGTTGAAAAACTGTTTTTT. V and J are TRBV2 and TRBJ1-4; 8 nucleotides align to TRBD1. Germline lookup yields CDR1 SNHLY and CDR2 FYNNEI. The CDR3 sequence is 14 residues long. V lost 7 bases and J lost 7; bases outside the gene matches: 8.

The chain employs TRBV30 and TRBJ2-7, with TRBD2 as a possible D gene (7 bases). The CDR3 covers 16 residues. Trimming removed 0 bases from V and 0 bases from J, with 15 bases in between. The germline V gene encodes CDR1 GTSNPN and CDR2 SVGIG (reference sequence). CDR3 region: CAWSVYTGGRSYEQYF. In nucleotides, the CDR3 is TGTGCCTGGAGTGTATACACGGGGGGCCGCTCCTACGAGCAGTACTTC.